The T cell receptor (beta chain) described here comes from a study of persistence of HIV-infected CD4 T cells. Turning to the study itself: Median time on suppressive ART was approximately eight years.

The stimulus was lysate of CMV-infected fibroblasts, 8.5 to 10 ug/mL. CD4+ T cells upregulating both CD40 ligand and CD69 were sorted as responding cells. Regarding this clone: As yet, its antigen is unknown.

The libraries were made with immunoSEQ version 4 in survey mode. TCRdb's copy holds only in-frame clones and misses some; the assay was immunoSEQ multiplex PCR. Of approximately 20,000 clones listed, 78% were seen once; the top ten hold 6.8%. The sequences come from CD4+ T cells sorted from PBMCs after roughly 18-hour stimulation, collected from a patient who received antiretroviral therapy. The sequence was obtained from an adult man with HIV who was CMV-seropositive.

CDR3 sequence: CASSIEPGRGTEAFF. Written as DNA, the CDR3 is TGTGCCAGTAGTATAGAACCAGGGAGGGGGACTGAAGCTTTCTTT. The chain joins TRBV19 to TRBJ1-1; a weak D match, TRBD1 (6 bases). CDR3 size: 15 residues. The ends were cut back, 0 bases at V and 5 bases at J, with 13 bases in the middle. The germline V gene has CDR1 LNHDA and CDR2 SQIVND (reference sequence).